This entry lists 21 T cell receptor beta chains sequenced from one sample in a study of T-cell memory formation after mild COVID-19. Each CDR3 protein is one row after TCRdb ran MiXCR on the 5' RACE reads. The repertoire holds about 390,000 distinct CDR3 sequences, with approximately 21% as singletons. Input material: PBMCs or a T cell subset sorted from them (not recorded which). Source of these receptors: an adult woman who had mild COVID-19 (a few samples of this study predate the infection). Cell type and time point are not known.

The CDR3 spells CASSLAGQTTGELFF. The CDR3 DNA is TGCGCCAGCAGCTTGGCCGGACAGACCACCGGGGAGCTGTTTTTT. This rearrangement joins TRBV5-1 to TRBJ2-2; D is possibly TRBD1 (6 bases). The CDR3 has 15 amino acids. V lost 0 bases, J lost 4 bases, and 10 bases lay in between. Germline values: CDR1 SGHRS, CDR2 YFSETQ.

This clonotype showed up just a few times. This chain joins TRBV12-3 or TRBV12-4 and TRBJ1-5, with D perhaps TRBD1 (5 bases). CDR3 length: 13 amino acids. Between the trimmed V and J ends, which lost 6 bases and 4 bases, there was a span of 10 bases. CDR3 nucleotides: TGTGCCAGCAGCCATGGGGGAAATCAGCCCCAGCATTTT. This gives the protein CASSHGGNQPQHF.

The chain uses TRBV5-6 and TRBJ1-4; D is perhaps TRBD1 (6 bases). The V and J ends lost 3 bases and 5 bases respectively, with 14 bases between them. CDR3 length equals 15 residues. Germline-derived CDR1 and CDR2 are SGHDT and YYEEEE. In nucleotides, the CDR3 is TGTGCCAGCAGCTCACCTTTGGGGGCAAATGAAAAACTGTTTTTT. The encoded protein is CASSSPLGANEKLFF.

There are a few counts of this clonotype. This chain connects TRBV3-1 to TRBJ2-3; 10 bases align to TRBD2. V shed 1 base, J shed 2 bases, and the junction held 6 bases outside the gene matches. The length of the CDR3 is 17 residues. Germline lookup yields CDR1 LGHDT and CDR2 YNNKEL (reference sequence). CDR3 amino acids: CASSQVASGGFTDTQYF. The DNA for the CDR3 is TGTGCCAGCAGCCAAGTGGCTAGCGGGGGTTTCACAGATACGCAGTATTTT.

This clonotype was recorded a few times. The rearrangement joins TRBV5-1 to TRBJ2-7; D may match TRBD1 or TRBD2 (5 bases each). The V gene's germline CDR1 is SGHRS and CDR2 YFSETQ. CDR3 size: 14 residues. With 0 bases removed from V and 5 bases from J, the gap between germline ends came to 12 bases. In nucleotides, the CDR3 is TGCGCCAGCAGCTTGGGGGGTGAGGGGAACGAGCAGTACTTC. This codes for CASSLGGEGNEQYF.

This clonotype occurred a few times. This chain links TRBV5-1 with TRBJ2-1; 8 nucleotides match TRBD2. Germline loops: CDR1 SGHRS, CDR2 YFSETQ. With 3 bases clipped from V and 8 bases from J, the junction kept 4 bases outside the gene matches. The length of the CDR3 is 13 residues. The CDR3 nucleotides are TGCGCCAGCAGCTGGGGACTAGGCGATGAGCAGTTCTTC. Translated, it gives CASSWGLGDEQFF.

The chain recombines TRBV15 with TRBJ2-3, with TRBD1 as a possible D gene (5 bases). The CDR3 has 17 amino acids. Trimming removed 3 bases at V and 2 bases at J, with 18 bases between. Germline V CDR1 and CDR2: LNHNV, YYDKDF (reference sequence). The CDR3 loop is CATSSGTSGRDTDTQYF. The CDR3 DNA sequence: TGTGCCACCAGCAGCGGCACCTCCGGCAGGGACACAGATACGCAGTATTTT.

This clonotype was observed a handful of times. The rearrangement uses TRBV11-3 and TRBJ2-1; D gene ambiguous. The CDR3 covers 15 residues. The germline V gene has CDR1 SGHNT and CDR2 YENEEA. Trimming took off 2 bases at V and 4 bases at J, with 12 bases between the two ends. The chain's CDR3 is CASSLPWGPYNEQFF. The CDR3 DNA is TGTGCCAGCAGCTTACCTTGGGGTCCATACAATGAGCAGTTCTTC.

The CDR3 here is CASSLDTSGGGLEQYF. The CDR3 DNA is TGTGCCAGCAGCTTAGACACCAGCGGGGGAGGGCTCGAGCAGTACTTC. The J gene is TRBJ2-7, the V gene TRBV7-6, with TRBD2 matching 8 bases. The trim removed 1 base at V and 6 bases at J, leaving 11 bases unmatched. Germline V gene lookup returns CDR1 SGHVS and CDR2 FNYEAQ. The CDR3 is made up of 16 amino acids. The whole variable domain, filled in from reference TRBV7-6 and TRBJ2-7, reads GAGVSQSPRYKVTKRGQDVALRCDPISGHVSLYWYRQALGQGPEFLTYFNYEAQQDKSGLPNDRFSAERPEGSISTLTIQRTEQRDSAMYRCASSLDTSGGGLEQYFGPGTRLTVT.

There are many counts of this clonotype. This chain connects TRBV12-3 or TRBV12-4 to TRBJ2-3; 8 positions agree with TRBD2. The trim removed 7 bases at V and 6 bases at J, leaving 15 bases unmatched. The CDR3 totals 16 residues. The CDR3 region has the DNA TGTGCCAGCAACTCACGGGAGGGGCAGGGCGCGGATACGCAGTATTTT. The encoded protein is CASNSREGQGADTQYF.

This chain links TRBV12-3 or TRBV12-4 with TRBJ1-2, with unresolved D. The ends were cut back, 3 bases at V and 4 bases at J, with 9 bases in the middle. The CDR3 is made up of 13 amino acids. CDR3 region: CASSFRLIYGYTF. The CDR3 DNA is TGTGCCAGCAGTTTCAGGCTTATCTATGGCTACACCTTC.

This chain connects TRBV29-1 to TRBJ2-5; 10 bases line up with TRBD1. Per the germline V gene, CDR1 is SQVTM and CDR2 is ANQGSEA. Germline trimming cut 4 bases from V and 1 base from J; bases unmatched to any gene: 3. The CDR3 consists of 14 residues. DNA for the CDR3: TGCAGCGTTGGGAGGACAGGGGGCCAAGAGACCCAGTACTTC. Its protein product is CSVGRTGGQETQYF.

The chain carries TRBV6-4 and TRBJ1-5; TRBD1 aligns across 7 bases. CDR3 length equals 14 residues. V gave up 2 bases and J gave up 7 bases; unmatched junction bases: 5. Germline loops: CDR1 MRHNA, CDR2 SNTAGT. The CDR3 region is CASSDQAGGQPQHF. The CDR3 bases are TGTGCCAGCAGTGACCAGGCAGGGGGACAGCCCCAGCATTTT.

This chain uses TRBV5-1 with TRBJ2-7, with 14 bases lining up with TRBD2. Per the germline V gene, CDR1 is SGHRS and CDR2 is YFSETQ. V lost 4 bases, J lost 0 bases, and 9 bases stayed unmatched. The CDR3 totals 18 residues. The CDR3 DNA is TGCGCCAGCAGCCCCTCCGGGACTAGCGGGGGCAGCTCCTACGAGCAGTACTTC. This codes for CASSPSGTSGGSSYEQYF.

V and J are TRBV4-1 and TRBJ2-7, with D possibly called TRBD1 or TRBD2 (6 bases each). In germline, CDR1 is MGHRA, CDR2 YSYEKL. V shed 0 bases and J shed 6 bases, with 12 bases lying between them. The CDR3 is made up of 14 amino acids. CDR3 DNA: TGCGCCAGCAGCCAAGATGGGGGGCTAAGCGAGCAGTACTTC. It codes for CASSQDGGLSEQYF.

J is TRBJ2-7 and V is TRBV4-1; no firm D call. V gave up 0 bases and J gave up 3 bases, with 6 bases separating them. The CDR3 has 13 amino acids. In germline, CDR1 is MGHRA, CDR2 YSYEKL. CDR3 DNA sequence: TGCGCCAGCAGCCAAGAGCGAATCTACGAGCAGTACTTC. Translated, it gives CASSQERIYEQYF.

The V and J genes are TRBV29-1 and TRBJ1-1; weak D call: TRBD1 (5 bases). Germline V gene lookup returns CDR1 SQVTM and CDR2 ANQGSEA. This CDR3 spans 13 amino acids. V lost 6 bases, J lost 4 bases, and 15 bases lay in between. The CDR3 nucleotides are TGCAGCGTGGGTGGGACCGGGGGCACTGAAGCTTTCTTT. This encodes CSVGGTGGTEAFF.

This clonotype was recorded a few times. J is TRBJ1-4 and V is TRBV6-1; D is perhaps TRBD1 (5 bases). V lost 7 bases to trimming and J lost 8 bases, with 20 bases between them. Germline lookup yields CDR1 MNHNS and CDR2 SASEGT. The CDR3 consists of 15 residues. CDR3 sequence (DNA): TGTGCCAGCATGCAGACAGAACTCAGTGGAGAAAAACTGTTTTTT. Amino acid sequence: CASMQTELSGEKLFF.

The CDR3 sequence: CASSVDRGRNTEAFF. CDR3 nucleotide sequence: TGTGCCAGCAGCGTCGACAGGGGGCGAAACACTGAAGCTTTCTTT. The gene calls are TRBV5-4 and TRBJ1-1, with 10 positions matching TRBD1. V lost 4 bases and J lost 2; bases outside the gene matches: 5. Per the germline V gene, CDR1 is SGHNT and CDR2 is YYREEE (reference sequence). The CDR3 spans 15 residues.

The V call is TRBV12-5, the J call TRBJ2-2; the D is unclear. This CDR3 is 12 amino acids long. Trimming took off 1 base at V and 7 bases at J, with 4 bases between the two ends. In germline, CDR1 is LGHNT, CDR2 FRNRAP. As DNA, the CDR3 is TGTGCTAGTGGTTTGGGGGTCGGGGAGCTGTTTTTT. Translating gives CASGLGVGELFF.

The chain joins TRBV27 to TRBJ2-7, with a tentative D call TRBD1 (6 bases). V dropped 6 bases and J dropped 3 bases, with 12 bases sitting between them. The CDR3 totals 13 residues. Germline V gene data show CDR1 as MNHEY and CDR2 as SMNVEV (reference sequence). The CDR3 reads CASRLSQGYEQYF. The CDR3 coding sequence is TGTGCCAGCAGACTCTCACAGGGCTACGAGCAGTACTTC.